These 13 T cell receptor beta chains originate from one sample sequenced in a study of T cells in Graves' hyperthyroidism and ophthalmopathy. RNA transcripts provided the source from which TCR beta CDR3 regions were amplified. TCR CDR3 regions were first amplified by RT-PCR with HTBI primers. From the multiplex PCR reads, TCRdb called clonotypes with MiXCR, one entry per CDR3 protein. The sample carries 500,000 or so distinct CDR3 sequences, roughly 16% recorded once. Sample: blood. Every receptor here comes from a woman aged 25-40 years with Graves' ophthalmopathy.

This chain links TRBV5-8 with TRBJ2-2; D perhaps matches TRBD2 (6 bases). Germline CDR1 and CDR2: SGHTS and YDEGEE. The germline V and J ends were trimmed by 5 bases and 6 bases, with 14 bases remaining between them. The CDR3 is 14 residues long. The CDR3, as DNA: TGTGCCAGCAGTTCGGGACTGGACGCCGGGGAGCTGTTTTTT. This sequence encodes CASSSGLDAGELFF.

Only a few counts were recorded for this clonotype. The V and J genes are TRBV28 and TRBJ1-5; D perhaps matches TRBD1 (5 bases). The CDR3 length is 14 residues. Trimming cost V 3 bases and J 5 bases, with 11 bases left between them. Germline V gene lookup returns CDR1 MDHEN and CDR2 SYDVKM. The CDR3 protein is CASSFSGAHQPQHF. The CDR3 DNA sequence: TGTGCCAGCAGTTTTTCTGGGGCACATCAGCCCCAGCATTTT.

This clonotype was found a few times. V and J are TRBV15 and TRBJ1-5, with 10 bases aligning to TRBD1. CDR1 is LNHNV, CDR2 YYDKDF, per germline (reference sequence). The CDR3 has 14 residues. The V and J ends lost 5 bases and 9 bases, in that order; junction bases with no gene match: 7. CDR3 nucleotide sequence: TGTGCCACCAGCCTCGACAGGGGGCAACTGCCCCAGCATTTT. Translating gives CATSLDRGQLPQHF.

This clonotype was picked up a small number of times. Mismatch with germline at one junction end may stem from a read error. The rearrangement joins TRBV29-1 to TRBJ2-2; 8 nucleotides line up with TRBD2. CDR1 SQVTM and CDR2 ANQGSEA come from the germline V gene. This CDR3 is 16 amino acids long. CDR3 sequence (DNA): TGCAGCGTTGAAGATGTGGGACTAGGGAACGCCGGGGAGCTGTTTTTT. Residues: CSVEDVGLGNAGELFF.

This clonotype was seen repeatedly, ten times or more. The chain is built from TRBV20-1 and TRBJ2-7; 7 bases match TRBD2. The CDR3 runs 13 residues. Germline V gene lookup returns CDR1 DFQATT and CDR2 SNEGSKA (reference sequence). V trimming: 3 bases; J trimming: 7 bases; junction bases outside the gene matches: 9. This chain's CDR3 is CSARGREGGEQYF. In nucleotides, the CDR3 is TGCAGTGCTAGGGGCAGGGAGGGAGGGGAGCAGTACTTC.

This clonotype was observed many times. This CDR3 is CASSPATGNTYEQYF. CDR3 sequence (DNA): TGTGCCAGCTCACCTGCGACAGGGAACACCTACGAGCAGTACTTC. This chain uses TRBV18 with TRBJ2-7; TRBD1 matches at 7 bases. The CDR3 extends over 15 amino acids. The J segment lost 2 bases and the V segment lost 3 bases, leaving 7 bases of the junction unmatched. Per the germline V gene, CDR1 is KGHSH and CDR2 is LQKENI.

This clonotype was seen repeatedly, ten times or more. V gene TRBV12-3 or TRBV12-4 combines with J gene TRBJ1-1; D remains unclear. Trimming took off 7 bases at V and 4 bases at J, with 16 bases between the two ends. CDR3 length: 14 amino acids. CDR3 DNA: TGTGCCAGCACCCTGGACCCTTTCAGCACTGAAGCTTTCTTT. Translated: CASTLDPFSTEAFF.

The chain is built from TRBV7-2 and TRBJ2-7; D is unresolved. The CDR3 extends over 13 amino acids. The ends were cut back, 2 bases at V and 6 bases at J, with 11 bases in the middle. Per germline, CDR1 SGHTA and CDR2 FQGNSA. The CDR3 reads CASSLIDRREQYF. CDR3 nucleotides: TGTGCCAGCAGCTTAATCGACCGGCGCGAGCAGTACTTC.

This clonotype showed up just a few times. The chain links TRBV4-3 to TRBJ2-7, with D possibly matching TRBD2 (5 bases). The CDR3 contains 15 residues. Trimming cost V 4 bases and J 6 bases, with 19 bases left between them. Germline V gives CDR1 LGHNA, CDR2 YSLEER. This chain's CDR3 is CASSLGRVSSTEQYF. The CDR3 DNA reads TGCGCCAGCAGCCTCGGGCGGGTGTCCTCTACCGAGCAGTACTTC.

Details on this clonotype: A much larger clone lies a single base off, so this may be a read error. In nucleotides, the CDR3 is TGTGCCATCAATGGGACAGGGCCGGTCTATGGCTACACCTTC. This sequence encodes CAINGTGPVYGYTF. This sequence joins TRBV10-3 and TRBJ1-2; 9 positions agree with TRBD1. The CDR3 is 14 residues long. CDR1 is ENHRY and CDR2 is SYGVKD in the germline V gene. V lost 7 bases and J lost 4; bases outside the gene matches: 7.

Many counts were recorded for this clonotype. The chain is built from TRBV20-1 and TRBJ1-4; 9 bases map to TRBD1. V shed 2 bases, J shed 8 bases, and the junction held 9 bases outside the gene matches. Germline V gene sequence: CDR1 DFQATT, CDR2 SNEGSKA (reference sequence). The length of the CDR3 is 15 residues. Here the CDR3 reads CSARPPGQGNEKLFF. The CDR3, as DNA: TGCAGTGCTAGACCACCGGGACAGGGTAACGAAAAACTGTTTTTT.

The J gene is TRBJ1-1, the V gene TRBV19; 8 nucleotides match TRBD1. CDR3 length equals 13 residues. V was pared by 3 bases and J by 3 bases, with 0 bases of the junction left unmatched. Germline loops: CDR1 LNHDA, CDR2 SQIVND (reference sequence). Written as DNA, the CDR3 is TGTGCCAGTAGTATGGACAGGGACACTGAAGCTTTCTTT. Translating gives CASSMDRDTEAFF.

Notes on this clonotype: This may come from a read error, since a much larger clone is one base off. V usage is TRBV28 and J usage is TRBJ1-4; TRBD1 matches 7 bases. Germline V gives CDR1 MDHEN, CDR2 SYDVKM. The V gene end was trimmed by 6 bases and the J gene end by 5 bases; junction bases not matched to a gene: 0. The CDR3 has 12 amino acids. The CDR3 DNA reads TGTGCCAGCAGGACAGGGAATGAAAAACTGTTTTTT. This gives the protein CASRTGNEKLFF.